This T cell receptor (beta chain) comes out of a study of cytomegalovirus exposure and HLA in healthy donors. Findings of the study overall: Likely technical artifact: a cluster of highly shared sequence variants.

Between the trimmed V and J ends, which lost 3 bases and 6 bases, there was a span of 13 bases. Germline CDR1 SQVTM, CDR2 ANQGSEA. The CDR3 runs to 13 residues. Primers included in the PCR were 60 Vbeta and 13 Jbeta primers. Generated by immunoSEQ multiplex PCR, the TCRdb table keeps only in-frame clones and is missing some. The table includes more than 100,000 clones, 78% detected once. The donors gave bone marrow, and they were healthy. With respect to this clone: Antigen: not known.

The material sequenced was PBMCs. This receptor was taken from a woman aged 18-29 years in good health and CMV-seronegative. The rearrangement links TRBV29-1 to TRBJ2-3; D perhaps matches TRBD2 (6 bases). CDR3 nucleotide sequence: TGCAGCGTTGATCCGCCGGGAGTTGATACGCAGTATTTT. Residues: CSVDPPGVDTQYF.